These T cell receptor beta chains were read from a single sample in a study of blood T cells in healthy people across ages. TCRdb ran MiXCR on the 5' RACE reads and lists one entry per CDR3 protein. The table records a few hundred thousand distinct CDR3 sequences, 27% of them present only once. This same sample was also taken into another study, of T cells of mothers and their children.

Input material: blood. Receptors originate from a boy between 2 and 10 years old in good health. Each CDR3 is given with its conserved first and last residue. A D gene is named only where the DNA matches it firmly.

>TRBJ1-1|TRBV6-5|-
CASRIRVGGDTEAFF
>TRBJ2-7|TRBV4-3|TRBD2
CASSQDTTSGRFSEQYF
>-|TRBV7-9|-
CASSLWLSPYEQYF
>TRBJ1-1|TRBV15|TRBD1
CATSGQGALNTEAFF
>TRBJ1-5|TRBV7-9|TRBD1
CVSSWTGDGQPQHF
>TRBJ1-1|TRBV7-9|-
CASSSLLLVNTEAFF
>TRBJ2-5|TRBV9|TRBD2
CASSDLGLAGGTQYF
>TRBJ1-1|TRBV20-1|TRBD1
CSARDRGTLNTEAFF
>TRBJ2-7|TRBV5-1|-
CASSLGPEPHYEQYF
>TRBJ1-1|TRBV6-5|-
CASKTLSNTEAFF
>TRBJ1-1|TRBV29-1|-
CSVVPWGTEAFF
>TRBJ2-1|TRBV27|TRBD1
CASSLFRGPNNEQFF
>TRBJ2-5|TRBV7-6|-
CASSLGKVGTGETQYF
>TRBJ2-5|TRBV4-3|TRBD2
CASSQTSGRNQETQYF
>TRBJ2-3|TRBV18|-
CASSPGFREPDTQYF
>TRBJ2-1|TRBV6-1|-
CASSGMGLAGSEQFF
>TRBJ1-6|TRBV27|TRBD1
CACSLEGGHSSPLHF
>TRBJ2-6|TRBV6-5|-
CASSPRMGANVLTF
>TRBJ2-7|TRBV7-9|-
CASSSFGGGFNEQYF
>TRBJ1-1|TRBV7-9|-
CASSRGHLEAFF
>TRBJ2-1|TRBV10-2|-
CASQSGRYSYNEQFF
>TRBJ1-6|TRBV10-3|-
CAISRGNSPLHF
>TRBJ2-5|TRBV6-5|TRBD1
CASSYGTGRETQYF
>TRBJ2-5|TRBV12-3/TRBV12-4|-
CASSSDPNGAYEQYF
>TRBJ2-7|TRBV6-5|-
CASSNRDRLYEQYF
>-|TRBV20-1|TRBD2
CSATFSGRDRYEQYF
>TRBJ1-1|TRBV7-9|-
CASSLIYMNTEASF
>TRBJ2-5|TRBV7-8|-
CASSTPGTFNQETQYF
>TRBJ2-5|TRBV29-1|TRBD2
CSVETSGGTVQETQYF
>TRBJ1-5|TRBV6-1|-
CASRRAGGGENQPQHF
>TRBJ1-6|TRBV6-6|TRBD1
CASSYSKGQGIPPLHF
>TRBJ2-4|TRBV28|TRBD1
CASSTRQGFPIQYF
>-|TRBV4-1|-
CASSQEVTWVEQYF
>TRBJ1-1|TRBV2|-
CASSESGRSTEAFF
>TRBJ2-5|TRBV20-1|TRBD2
CSASRLAGGPETQYF
>TRBJ1-2|TRBV5-1|-
CASSETADYGYTF